This TCR beta chain appears in the sequencing data of a study of early T cells in non-severe SARS-CoV-2 infection. Study results and limitations: Clonotype matching in VDJdb favored anti-spike CD8 responses and did not capture private and CD4 specificities.

In TCRdb, the 5' RACE reads were re-called with MiXCR into one record per CDR3 protein. The sample has tens of thousands of distinct CDR3 sequences; approximately 5.7% are singletons. This clonotype was counted ten times or more. Its antigen is undetermined. Germline V gene lookup returns CDR1 LGHNT and CDR2 FRNRAP. The CDR3 spans 13 residues. V dropped 10 bases and J dropped 5; count of bases not matched to a gene: 8. The TCR comes from an adult who was a healthcare worker with PCR-confirmed SARS-CoV-2 infection or an uninfected control (not recorded which). The genes are TRBV12-5 and TRBJ2-5; 9 nucleotides match TRBD2. The sample in question was whole blood, obtained at baseline. CDR3: CATMRGGLETQYF. As DNA, the CDR3 is TGTGCTACAATGCGGGGGGGCCTTGAGACCCAGTACTTC.